This is a list of T cell receptor beta chains from one sample in a study of T-cell memory formation after mild COVID-19. TCRdb re-derived calls from the 5' RACE reads in MiXCR, one entry per CDR3 protein. The top ten clones hold approximately 22% of a sample with 300,000 to 350,000 distinct CDR3 sequences, approximately 13% of them seen once. The sample taken for sequencing was PBMCs or a T cell subset sorted from them (not recorded which). The receptors come from a man aged 18-30 years who had mild COVID-19 (a few samples of this study predate the infection). Cell type and time point are not known. The CDR3 runs from the conserved cysteine through the conserved F or W. Fields, in order: V gene, CDR3 protein.

v_call: TRBV10-3
cdr3_aa: CAISEARSAHEQYF

v_call: TRBV29-1
cdr3_aa: CSVVTGYEQYF

v_call: TRBV5-1
cdr3_aa: CASSLEGRGLGQPQHF

v_call: TRBV7-3
cdr3_aa: CASSFAGTETGELFF

v_call: TRBV30
cdr3_aa: CAWSEPWEYRVEQYF

v_call: TRBV27
cdr3_aa: CASSLLPGAHSPLHF

v_call: TRBV6-5
cdr3_aa: CASSKRVALNEQFF

v_call: TRBV30
cdr3_aa: CAWSVYSGGLTDTQYF

v_call: TRBV3-1
cdr3_aa: CASSQDPLDRLSYNEQFF

v_call: TRBV7-2
cdr3_aa: CASSPGVWTGGKDTQYF

v_call: TRBV29-1
cdr3_aa: CSVEDLNRHEQYF

v_call: TRBV19
cdr3_aa: CASSTGKGAWETQYF

v_call: TRBV29-1
cdr3_aa: CSVENRGGDTQYF

v_call: TRBV6-6
cdr3_aa: CASSRPTGAIPEAFF

v_call: TRBV7-2
cdr3_aa: CASSLALGQVREQYF

v_call: TRBV6-5
cdr3_aa: CASSPPGEDTQYF

v_call: TRBV4-1
cdr3_aa: CASSQILGRPPSSGANVLTF

v_call: TRBV11-2
cdr3_aa: CASSSLAGGARDTQYF

v_call: TRBV6-4
cdr3_aa: CASSDGERVTDTQYF

v_call: TRBV6-6
cdr3_aa: CASSHTQETQYF

v_call: TRBV28
cdr3_aa: CASSTPASETQYF

v_call: TRBV11-2
cdr3_aa: CASSPGQQLGGELFF

v_call: TRBV30
cdr3_aa: CAWLGGEAFF

v_call: TRBV19
cdr3_aa: CASSIIGGQGANQPQHF

v_call: TRBV6-5
cdr3_aa: CASSLGTGSTEAFF

v_call: TRBV4-1
cdr3_aa: CASSQAGVLSFEAFF

v_call: TRBV4-2
cdr3_aa: CASSQDRYRVSGNTIYF

v_call: TRBV20-1
cdr3_aa: CSALTGNMDTEAFF

v_call: TRBV6-1
cdr3_aa: CASSVTASNQPQHF

v_call: TRBV7-6
cdr3_aa: CASSLQGTQYF

v_call: TRBV9
cdr3_aa: CASSVAPGNTEAFF

v_call: TRBV18
cdr3_aa: CASSLAQGRGTDTKYF

v_call: TRBV4-3
cdr3_aa: CASSQNRRRLANYGYTF

v_call: TRBV7-2
cdr3_aa: CASSPTDSGRREAQYF

v_call: TRBV7-6
cdr3_aa: CASSLKGLPTDTQYF

v_call: TRBV7-3
cdr3_aa: CASSLTRSVGELFF

v_call: TRBV7-3
cdr3_aa: CASSLILSGYTDTQYF

v_call: TRBV11-2
cdr3_aa: CASGFTRDSEAFF

v_call: TRBV29-1
cdr3_aa: CSVEIAGVKTDTQYF

v_call: TRBV29-1
cdr3_aa: CSVEDGAGTDNEQFF

v_call: TRBV20-1
cdr3_aa: CSARDRVEQYF

v_call: TRBV4-3
cdr3_aa: CASSLTSGGSSYEQYF

v_call: TRBV27
cdr3_aa: CASSYRGYQDNEQFF

v_call: TRBV19
cdr3_aa: CASSPSGRFNQPQHF

v_call: TRBV19
cdr3_aa: CASSPSGLGYEQYF

v_call: TRBV20-1
cdr3_aa: CSARKRGGLETQYF